The clone carrying this T cell receptor beta chain has only a few counts. Its matching antigen is unknown. The data were taken from a study of cytomegalovirus exposure and HLA in healthy donors. Study outcomes and limitations: Analysis performed later showed TCR beta chains linked to HLA being more clonally expanded than equally common others. A classifier reportedly called cytomegalovirus status with high sensitivity and specificity.

PCR employed 60 Vbeta and 13 Jbeta primers. The repertoire was sequenced with immunoSEQ multiplex PCR; TCRdb's copy has only in-frame clones and lacks some. The table shows over 150,000 clones, with about 68% occurring only once. Germline V gives CDR1 MNHNS, CDR2 SASEGT. The CDR3 length is 18 residues. V shed 0 bases and J 7 bases; nucleotides not matched to a gene: 14. The V gene is TRBV6-1, the J gene TRBJ1-5, with TRBD1 identical over 8 bases. The origin of this receptor is a man aged 18 to 35 in good health and CMV-seronegative. The sequenced sample consisted of PBMCs. CDR3 sequence reads: CASSEATGDSPVSQPQHF. The CDR3 DNA reads TGTGCCAGCAGTGAAGCGACAGGGGATTCTCCGGTAAGCCAGCCCCAGCATTTT.